Presented here are 21 T cell receptor beta chains from one specimen sequenced in a study of siplizumab effects on memory and regulatory T cells. The table came from immunoSEQ multiplex PCR; TCRdb's copy has only in-frame clones and leaves some out. The sample yields 90,000 to 140,000 clones, more than 85% seen once. The material sequenced was CD4+ T cells sorted from blood. The origin of the receptors is a human donor in good health.

This clone has just one count. The genes are TRBV30 and TRBJ2-5; D remains unclear. Germline V gives CDR1 GTSNPN, CDR2 SVGIG (reference sequence). V was cut by 0 bases and J by 5 bases, with 7 bases left in between. CDR3 length equals 12 residues. The CDR3 sequence is CAWSVAGETQYF. In DNA, the CDR3 is TGTGCCTGGAGTGTAGCTGGCGAGACCCAGTACTTC.

The rearrangement joins TRBV7-8 to TRBJ2-7, with no clear D. V was cut by 1 base and J by 7 bases, with 17 bases left in between. From germline, CDR1 is SGHVS and CDR2 FQNEAQ. The CDR3 length is 15 residues. The CDR3: CASSLGVSAVREQYF. CDR3 bases: TGTGCCAGCAGCTTAGGTGTCTCCGCGGTAAGAGAGCAGTACTTC.

The gene calls are TRBV5-6 and TRBJ1-1, with D perhaps TRBD1 (5 bases). The V and J ends lost 4 bases and 3 bases respectively, with 16 bases between them. The CDR3 extends over 15 amino acids. In germline, CDR1 is SGHDT, CDR2 YYEEEE. CDR3 DNA: TGTGCCAGCAGCCCCTCCGGGGGGAGATACACTGAAGCTTTCTTT. It specifies CASSPSGGRYTEAFF.

This clone has a single count. The rearrangement uses TRBV9 and TRBJ2-1; D is perhaps TRBD2 (5 bases). Germline V gene sequence: CDR1 SGDLS, CDR2 YYNGEE. The V gene lost 0 bases and the J gene lost 2 bases, with 9 bases spanning the gap. The CDR3 has 15 amino acids. The CDR3 reads CASSVGGPAYNEQFF. CDR3 DNA sequence: TGTGCCAGCAGCGTAGGCGGGCCAGCCTACAATGAGCAGTTCTTC.

J is TRBJ2-7 and V is TRBV5-5; weak D call: TRBD2 (5 bases). V lost 4 bases and J lost 0, with 17 bases in between. The CDR3 extends over 16 amino acids. CDR1 and CDR2 from the germline V gene are SGHKS and YYEKEE (reference sequence). The CDR3 coding sequence is TGTGCCAGCAGCCAGGATGCGGGCAGGAACTCCTACGAGCAGTACTTC. Residues: CASSQDAGRNSYEQYF.

The V call is TRBV2, the J call TRBJ2-3; D ambiguous. This CDR3 region has 16 residues. The V gene's germline CDR1 is SNHLY and CDR2 FYNNEI. Between the trimmed V and J ends, which lost 3 bases and 2 bases, there was a span of 15 bases. The CDR3 nucleotides read TGTGCCAGCAGTGATGTGGCTACCCACCCCACAGATACGCAGTATTTT. Translation: CASSDVATHPTDTQYF.

The chain has TRBV4-1 and TRBJ2-7; D possibly uses TRBD1 or TRBD2 (6 bases each). Germline-derived CDR1 and CDR2 are MGHRA and YSYEKL. This CDR3 has 16 residues. The ends were cut back, 0 bases at V and 3 bases at J, with 15 bases in the middle. CDR3 amino acids: CASSQDLGGGNYEQYF. The CDR3 DNA follows: TGCGCCAGCAGCCAAGATCTCGGAGGGGGGAACTACGAGCAGTACTTC.

The chain joins TRBV6-1 to TRBJ1-1, with D perhaps matching TRBD1 (5 bases). Trimming stripped 2 bases from V and 3 bases from J, with 7 bases between. This CDR3 contains 13 residues. CDR1 MNHNS and CDR2 SASEGT come from the germline V gene. The CDR3 nucleotides read TGTGCCAGCAGTGAATCGGGGGACACTGAAGCTTTCTTT. This translates into CASSESGDTEAFF.

The genes are TRBV7-2 and TRBJ2-1; D is uncertain. Between the trimmed V and J ends, which lost 4 bases and 6 bases, there was a span of 13 bases. Germline V gives CDR1 SGHTA, CDR2 FQGNSA. The CDR3 has 14 amino acids. CDR3 in DNA: TGTGCCAGCAGCTCCTACAATCCGGGCAATGAGCAGTTCTTC. Its protein is CASSSYNPGNEQFF.

This chain joins TRBV30 and TRBJ2-7; weak D call: TRBD1 (5 bases). The V gene's germline CDR1 is GTSNPN and CDR2 SVGIG (reference sequence). The CDR3 extends over 11 amino acids. The V end lost 4 bases, the J end lost 5 bases, and 9 bases lay between the germline ends. CDR3 bases: TGTGCCTGGACAGGGATGGACGAGCAGTACTTC. This translates into CAWTGMDEQYF. Full variable domain (missing parts from reference TRBV30 and TRBJ2-7): SQTIHQWPATLVQPVGSPLSLECTVEGTSNPNLYWYRQAAGRGLQLLFYSVGIGQISSEVPQNLSASRPQDRQFILSSKKLLLSDSGFYLCAWTGMDEQYFGPGTRLTVT.

CDR3 protein: CASSLAGGNTEAFF. The CDR3 DNA follows: TGTGCCAGCAGCTTAGCGGGAGGAAACACTGAAGCTTTCTTT. The V call is TRBV7-9, the J call TRBJ1-1; D remains unclear. The V and J ends lost 0 bases and 2 bases respectively, with 7 bases between them. CDR3 length equals 14 residues. CDR1 SEHNR and CDR2 FQNEAQ come from the germline V gene (reference sequence).

The V and J genes are TRBV2 and TRBJ2-7; D is possibly TRBD1 (5 bases). The germline V and J ends were trimmed by 5 bases and 1 base, with 12 bases remaining between them. Germline CDR1 is SNHLY and CDR2 is FYNNEI. CDR3 length equals 14 residues. CDR3 region: CASSPGQLSYEQYF. As DNA, the CDR3 is TGTGCCAGCAGTCCAGGACAACTTTCCTACGAGCAGTACTTC. The full variable domain, completed using reference TRBV2 and TRBJ2-7, is EPEVTQTPSHQVTQMGQEVILRCVPISNHLYFYWYRQILGQKVEFLVSFYNNEISEKSEIFDDQFSVERPDGSNFTLKIRSTKLEDSAMYFCASSPGQLSYEQYFGPGTRLTVT.

The rearrangement uses TRBV18 and TRBJ2-5; 7 nucleotides agree with TRBD1. The V and J ends lost 4 bases and 2 bases, in that order; junction bases with no gene match: 1. CDR1 and CDR2 from the germline V gene are KGHSH and LQKENI. The CDR3 extends over 13 amino acids. CDR3 sequence (DNA): TGTGCCAGCTCACTGGGACAGCAAGAGACCCAGTACTTC. This translates into CASSLGQQETQYF.

The gene calls are TRBV19 and TRBJ2-2; 7 bases agree with TRBD2. V lost 1 base to trimming and J lost 3 bases; unmatched junction nucleotides: 8. This CDR3 is 17 amino acids long. CDR1 is LNHDA and CDR2 is SQIVND in the germline V gene (reference sequence). The CDR3, as DNA: TGTGCCAGTAGTATAGCACGAGCGGGATCTGACACCGGGGAGCTGTTTTTT. This gives the protein CASSIARAGSDTGELFF. The full variable domain, its missing parts supplied by reference TRBV19 and TRBJ2-2, is DGGITQSPKYLFRKEGQNVTLSCEQNLNHDAMYWYRQDPGQGLRLIYYSQIVNDFQKGDIAEGYSVSREKKESFPLTVTSAQKNPTAFYLCASSIARAGSDTGELFFGEGSRLTVL.

The V gene is TRBV27, the J gene TRBJ2-7; 7 bases map to TRBD1. The junction had 8 bases not matched to a gene; V was cut back by 6 bases and J by 0 bases. The germline gives CDR1 MNHEY, CDR2 SMNVEV (reference sequence). This CDR3 is 15 amino acids long. DNA for the CDR3: TGTGCCAGCAGAGATTACGACAGGGTCTCCTACGAGCAGTACTTC. It encodes CASRDYDRVSYEQYF.

The chain joins TRBV7-2 to TRBJ2-1, with D possibly being TRBD1 (7 bases). V was shortened by 5 bases and J by 8 bases, with 22 bases between the two germline ends. CDR1 is SGHTA and CDR2 is FQGNSA in the germline V gene. The CDR3 consists of 16 residues. CDR3 loop: CASSPGGQDLRDEQFF. Written as DNA, the CDR3 is TGTGCCAGCAGCCCAGGGGGGCAGGACCTTAGGGATGAGCAGTTCTTC.

The chain couples TRBV5-6 to TRBJ1-2, with no clear D. Germline-derived CDR1 and CDR2 are SGHDT and YYEEEE. V gave up 4 bases and J gave up 0 bases, with 13 bases separating them. The CDR3 has 15 residues. CDR3 loop: CASSPGVLANYGYTF. CDR3 nucleotides: TGTGCCAGCAGCCCCGGGGTCTTAGCTAACTATGGCTACACCTTC. The full variable domain, completed using reference TRBV5-6 and TRBJ1-2, is DAGVTQSPTHLIKTRGQQVTLRCSPKSGHDTVSWYQQALGQGPQFIFQYYEEEERQRGNFPDRFSGHQFPNYSSELNVNALLLGDSALYLCASSPGVLANYGYTFGSGTRLTVV.

V gene TRBV5-1 combines with J gene TRBJ1-3; 8 positions match TRBD1. The CDR3 consists of 15 residues. The trim removed 5 bases at V and 4 bases at J, leaving 8 bases unmatched. CDR1 and CDR2 (germline): SGHRS, YFSETQ. The CDR3 DNA sequence: TGCGCCAGCAGGCGTGACCGGGACAGGGGAAACACCATATATTTT. It yields the protein CASRRDRDRGNTIYF.

The chain joins TRBV4-1 to TRBJ1-1; 7 bases are shared with TRBD1. CDR1 and CDR2 (germline): MGHRA, YSYEKL. Unmatched junction bases numbered 13, after V lost 4 bases and J lost 2 bases. CDR3 length equals 17 residues. CDR3 sequence reads: CASSPLTGRELNTEAFF. DNA of the CDR3: TGCGCCAGCAGCCCCCTGACAGGGAGGGAGTTAAACACTGAAGCTTTCTTT.

This clone has just one count. This chain connects TRBV11-1 to TRBJ1-4; D might be TRBD1 (5 bases). The V end lost 5 bases, the J end lost 8 bases, and 12 bases lay between the germline ends. Germline assignment: CDR1 SGHAT and CDR2 FQDESV (reference sequence). The CDR3 is 13 residues long. The CDR3 DNA follows: TGTGCCAGCAGCGGGGACGGGCCGGAAAAACTGTTTTTT. Translation: CASSGDGPEKLFF.

The CDR3 spells CASERGGASSYNEQFF. The CDR3 region has the DNA TGTGCCAGTGAACGGGGGGGTGCTAGCTCCTACAATGAGCAGTTCTTC. J is TRBJ2-1 and V is TRBV19; TRBD2 matches 8 bases. J lost 0 bases, V lost 8 bases, and 9 bases had no gene match. CDR3 length: 16 amino acids. The germline V gene encodes CDR1 LNHDA and CDR2 SQIVND (reference sequence).